This TCR beta chain emerged from a study of blood T cell repertoires in COVID-19. Study-wide context: Samples came from the United States, Italy and Spain, spanning acute and convalescent COVID-19. T cells, B-cell-depleted T cells, or PBMCs provided the cDNA or gDNA that served as material.

Original handling: Amplification from reference gene primers served as the basis for estimated nucleated cell counts. The assay was immunoSEQ multiplex PCR, and TCRdb's table has in-frame clones only and misses some. D and trimming were read from the DNA, whereas the V and J calls and clone size are those reported in that table. The sample yields 300,000 to 350,000 clones, about nine tenths seen once. This clone was counted a single time. In germline, CDR1 is SQVTM, CDR2 ANQGSEA. Germline trimming cut 1 base from V and 6 bases from J; bases unmatched to any gene: 3. This CDR3 has 14 residues. Sequenced input: peripheral blood. The clonotype was recovered from a man aged 18 to 30 with active or convalescent COVID-19. The chain has TRBV29-1 and TRBJ2-1, with 10 bases aligning to TRBD1. The CDR3 spells CSVEVGTGVNEQFF. Written as DNA, the CDR3 is TGCAGCGTTGAAGTCGGGACAGGGGTCAATGAGCAGTTCTTC.